Each of the 8 T cell receptor beta chains below was sequenced from the same sample in a study of blood T cell repertoires in COVID-19. TCRdb's copy holds only in-frame clones and misses some; the assay was immunoSEQ multiplex PCR. The sample carries 200,000 to 250,000 clones, 80% to 85% recorded once. The source material was peripheral blood. The receptors come from a woman aged 60-75 years with acute or convalescent COVID-19.

This chain uses TRBV19 with TRBJ2-1; 8 nucleotides align to TRBD2. The J segment lost 6 bases and the V segment lost 5 bases, leaving 12 bases of the junction unmatched. Germline CDR1 and CDR2: LNHDA and SQIVND (reference sequence). The CDR3 sequence is 16 residues long. CDR3 in DNA: TGTGCCAGTAGTTTAAGCGGGGGAGCCTTCCGCAATGAGCAGTTCTTC. It translates to CASSLSGGAFRNEQFF.

The J gene is TRBJ2-1, the V gene TRBV20-1; possible D gene TRBD1, 6 bases. CDR1 and CDR2 (germline): DFQATT, SNEGSKA (reference sequence). Trimming removed 3 bases from V and 3 bases from J, with 15 bases in between. This CDR3 region has 15 residues. CDR3 coding DNA: TGCAGTGCTAGTCCTACAGGGTTCATCTACAATGAGCAGTTCTTC. It codes for CSASPTGFIYNEQFF.

With regard to this clone: Distinct nucleotide sequences in the sample also encode this CDR3. This sequence joins TRBV9 and TRBJ2-7; TRBD2 agrees at 11 bases. The CDR3 totals 14 residues. V was clipped by 0 bases and J by 4 bases; unmatched bases: 0. The germline V gene encodes CDR1 SGDLS and CDR2 YYNGEE. The CDR3 sequence is CASSVGLAGYEQYF. CDR3 in DNA: TGTGCCAGCAGCGTAGGACTAGCGGGGTACGAGCAGTACTTC.

The chain recombines TRBV11-2 with TRBJ2-3; D may be TRBD1 (5 bases). Germline loops: CDR1 SGHAT, CDR2 FQNNGV. V was pared by 1 base and J by 2 bases, with 10 bases between. CDR3 length: 15 amino acids. CDR3 nucleotide sequence: TGTGCCAGCAGCTTAGGAGGCAGGGTCACAGATACGCAGTATTTT. Protein: CASSLGGRVTDTQYF.

The J gene is TRBJ1-1, the V gene TRBV5-1; D is ambiguous. Per the germline V gene, CDR1 is SGHRS and CDR2 is YFSETQ. The V and J ends lost 7 bases and 0 bases respectively, with 16 bases between them. The CDR3 loop spans 15 amino acids. CDR3 nucleotide sequence: TGCGCCAGCTATCCCCGAGCGGGGATGAACACTGAAGCTTTCTTT. Translating it yields CASYPRAGMNTEAFF.

This CDR3 is CAWSGKTGSHYTF. The CDR3 DNA reads as TGTGCCTGGAGTGGAAAAACAGGGAGCCACTACACCTTC. The gene calls are TRBV30 and TRBJ1-2; the D gene is possibly TRBD1 (6 bases). The germline V gene encodes CDR1 GTSNPN and CDR2 SVGIG (reference sequence). CDR3 length: 13 residues. V was shortened by 1 base and J by 10 bases, with 16 bases between the two germline ends.

Here the CDR3 reads CASSLYRGAGTEAFF. The CDR3 region has the DNA TGTGCCAGCAGCTTATACAGGGGAGCGGGCACTGAAGCTTTCTTT. V is TRBV11-1 and J is TRBJ1-1; 7 positions agree with TRBD1. CDR1 is SGHAT, CDR2 FQDESV, per germline (reference sequence). This CDR3 is 15 amino acids long. Unmatched junction bases numbered 7, after V lost 2 bases and J lost 4 bases.

The chain uses TRBV13 and TRBJ2-7, with 7 nucleotides matching TRBD1. The CDR3 contains 13 residues. The germline V gene has CDR1 PRHDT and CDR2 FYEKMQ (reference sequence). V was clipped by 4 bases and J by 6 bases; unmatched bases: 6. CDR3 loop: CASSSDRNPEQYF. For the CDR3, the DNA is TGTGCCAGCAGCTCGGACAGGAACCCCGAGCAGTACTTC.